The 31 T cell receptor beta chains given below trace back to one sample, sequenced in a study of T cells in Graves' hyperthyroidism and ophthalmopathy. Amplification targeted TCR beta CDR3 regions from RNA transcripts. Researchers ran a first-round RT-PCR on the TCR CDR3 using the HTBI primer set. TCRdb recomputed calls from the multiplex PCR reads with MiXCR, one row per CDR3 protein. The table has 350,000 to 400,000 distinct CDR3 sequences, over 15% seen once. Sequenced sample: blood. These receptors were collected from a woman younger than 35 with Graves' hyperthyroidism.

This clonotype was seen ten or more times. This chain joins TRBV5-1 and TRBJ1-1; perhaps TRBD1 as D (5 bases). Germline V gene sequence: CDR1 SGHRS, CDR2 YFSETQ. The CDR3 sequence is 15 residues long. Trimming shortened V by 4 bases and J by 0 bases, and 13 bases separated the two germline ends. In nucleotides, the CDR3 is TGCGCCAGCAGCGCCCGTTCGGGGCTGAACACTGAAGCTTTCTTT. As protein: CASSARSGLNTEAFF.

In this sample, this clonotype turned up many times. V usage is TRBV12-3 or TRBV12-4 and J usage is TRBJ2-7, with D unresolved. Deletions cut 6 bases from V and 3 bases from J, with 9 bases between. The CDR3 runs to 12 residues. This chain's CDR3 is CASRDVGYEQYF. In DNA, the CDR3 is TGTGCCAGCAGGGACGTCGGCTACGAGCAGTACTTC.

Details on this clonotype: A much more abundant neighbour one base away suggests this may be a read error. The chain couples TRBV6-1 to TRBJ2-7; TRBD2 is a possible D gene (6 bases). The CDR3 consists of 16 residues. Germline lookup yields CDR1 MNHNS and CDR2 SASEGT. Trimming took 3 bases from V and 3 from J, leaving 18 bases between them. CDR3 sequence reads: CASSDHRGNSHYEQYF. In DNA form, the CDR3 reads TGTGCCAGCAGTGACCACCGCGGGAACTCCCACTACGAGCAGTACTTC.

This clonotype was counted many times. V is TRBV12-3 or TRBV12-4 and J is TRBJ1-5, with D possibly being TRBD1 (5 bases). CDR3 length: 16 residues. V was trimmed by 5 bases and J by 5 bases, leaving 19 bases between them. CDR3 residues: CASSPGRQRGYQPQHF. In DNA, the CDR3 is TGTGCCAGCAGTCCGGGTAGACAGCGTGGGTATCAGCCCCAGCATTTT.

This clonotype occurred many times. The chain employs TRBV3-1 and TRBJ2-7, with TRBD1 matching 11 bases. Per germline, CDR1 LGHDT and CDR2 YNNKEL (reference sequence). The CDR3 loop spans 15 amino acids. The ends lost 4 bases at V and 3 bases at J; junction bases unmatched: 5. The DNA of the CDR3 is TGTGCCAGCAGCCTAGGGACAGGGGGGTTCTACGAGCAGTACTTC. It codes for CASSLGTGGFYEQYF.

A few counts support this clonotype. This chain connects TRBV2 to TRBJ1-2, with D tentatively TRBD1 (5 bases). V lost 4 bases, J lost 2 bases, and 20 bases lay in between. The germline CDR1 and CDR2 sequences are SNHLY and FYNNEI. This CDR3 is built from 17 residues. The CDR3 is CASSGGEGRPINYGYTF. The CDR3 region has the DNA TGTGCCAGCAGTGGGGGGGAGGGGCGACCTATCAACTATGGCTACACCTTC.

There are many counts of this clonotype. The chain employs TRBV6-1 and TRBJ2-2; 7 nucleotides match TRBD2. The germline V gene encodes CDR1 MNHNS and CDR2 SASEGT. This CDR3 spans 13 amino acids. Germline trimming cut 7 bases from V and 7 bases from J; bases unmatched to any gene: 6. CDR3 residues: CASTRGSGGELFF. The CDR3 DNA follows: TGTGCCAGCACGCGGGGGAGCGGCGGGGAGCTGTTTTTT.

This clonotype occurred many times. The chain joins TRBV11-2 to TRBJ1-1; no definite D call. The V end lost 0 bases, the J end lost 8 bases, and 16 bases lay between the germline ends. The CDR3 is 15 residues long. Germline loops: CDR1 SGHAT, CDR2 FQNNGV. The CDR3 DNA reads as TGTGCCAGCAGCTTAGACACCTGGCTTTTGCAGGAAGCTTTCTTT. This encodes CASSLDTWLLQEAFF.

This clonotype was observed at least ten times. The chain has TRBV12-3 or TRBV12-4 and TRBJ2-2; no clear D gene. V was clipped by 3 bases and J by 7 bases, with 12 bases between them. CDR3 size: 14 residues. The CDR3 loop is CASSLWGLDGELFF. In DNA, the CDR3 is TGTGCCAGCAGTTTGTGGGGATTGGACGGGGAGCTGTTTTTT.

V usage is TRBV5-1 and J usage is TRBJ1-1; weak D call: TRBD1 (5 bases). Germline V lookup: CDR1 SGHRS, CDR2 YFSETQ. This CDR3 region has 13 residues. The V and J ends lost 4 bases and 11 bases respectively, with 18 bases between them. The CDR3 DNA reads TGCGCCAGCAGCACGGGGGGAGAAGGTGTCGCTTTCTTT. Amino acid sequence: CASSTGGEGVAFF.

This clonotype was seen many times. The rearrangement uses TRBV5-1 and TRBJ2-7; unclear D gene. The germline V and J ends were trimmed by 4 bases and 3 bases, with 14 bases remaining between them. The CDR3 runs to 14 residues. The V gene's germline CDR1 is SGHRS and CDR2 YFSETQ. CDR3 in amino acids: CASSPTPEYYEQYF. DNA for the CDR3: TGCGCCAGCAGCCCTACTCCCGAATACTACGAGCAGTACTTC.

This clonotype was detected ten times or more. The CDR3 reads CASRPDTPGGYGYTF. The CDR3 nucleotides are TGTGCCAGCAGACCCGATACCCCCGGAGGCTATGGCTACACCTTC. J is TRBJ1-2 and V is TRBV12-3 or TRBV12-4; D remains ambiguous. Trimming took 6 bases from V and 4 from J, leaving 18 bases between them. The CDR3 covers 15 residues.

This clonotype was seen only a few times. CDR3 nucleotide sequence: TGTGCCAGCTCACCAACAGGGACCAACTACGAGCAGTACTTC. Protein product: CASSPTGTNYEQYF. The chain employs TRBV18 and TRBJ2-7; perhaps TRBD1 as D (6 bases). The CDR3 extends over 14 amino acids. V was shortened by 2 bases and J by 3 bases, with 11 bases between the two germline ends. Per the germline V gene, CDR1 is KGHSH and CDR2 is LQKENI.

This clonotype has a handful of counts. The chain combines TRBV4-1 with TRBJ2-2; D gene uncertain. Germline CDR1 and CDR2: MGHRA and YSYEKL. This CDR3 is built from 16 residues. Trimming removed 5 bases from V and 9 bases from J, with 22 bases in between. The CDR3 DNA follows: TGCGCCAGCAGCGGCCGGGCCCCGCTCCGGACCAGGGAGCTGTTTTTT. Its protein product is CASSGRAPLRTRELFF.

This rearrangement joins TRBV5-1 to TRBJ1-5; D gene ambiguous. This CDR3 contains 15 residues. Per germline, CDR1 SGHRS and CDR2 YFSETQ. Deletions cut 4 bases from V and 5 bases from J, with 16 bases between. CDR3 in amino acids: CASSPDGEFYQPQHF. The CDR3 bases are TGCGCCAGCAGCCCCGACGGAGAATTCTATCAGCCCCAGCATTTT.

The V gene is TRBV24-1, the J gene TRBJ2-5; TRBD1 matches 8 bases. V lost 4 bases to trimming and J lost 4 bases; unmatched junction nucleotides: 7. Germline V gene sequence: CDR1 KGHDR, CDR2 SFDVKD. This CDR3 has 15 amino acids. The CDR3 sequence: CATSEQTGVVETQYF. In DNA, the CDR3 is TGTGCCACCAGTGAACAGACAGGGGTTGTAGAGACCCAGTACTTC.

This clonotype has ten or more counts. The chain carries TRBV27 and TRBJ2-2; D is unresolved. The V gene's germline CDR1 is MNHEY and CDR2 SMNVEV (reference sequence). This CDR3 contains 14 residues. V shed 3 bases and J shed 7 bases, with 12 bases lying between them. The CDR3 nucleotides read TGTGCCAGCAGTTTCTCCCGCACCGTCGGGGAGCTGTTTTTT. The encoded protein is CASSFSRTVGELFF.

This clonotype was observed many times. CDR3 sequence: CASTPTRGSYEQYF. DNA for the CDR3: TGTGCCAGTACCCCTACCCGGGGCTCCTACGAGCAGTACTTC. This chain links TRBV19 with TRBJ2-7; a weak D match, TRBD2 (5 bases). The V gene lost 7 bases and the J gene lost 0 bases, with 13 bases spanning the gap. This CDR3 contains 14 residues. Germline-derived CDR1 and CDR2 are LNHDA and SQIVND (reference sequence).

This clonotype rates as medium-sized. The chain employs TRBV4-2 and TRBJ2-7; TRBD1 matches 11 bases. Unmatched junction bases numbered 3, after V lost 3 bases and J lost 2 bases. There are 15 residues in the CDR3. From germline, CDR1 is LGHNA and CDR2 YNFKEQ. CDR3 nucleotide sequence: TGTGCCAGCAGCCAGGGGACAGGGGGTGCCTACGAGCAGTACTTC. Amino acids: CASSQGTGGAYEQYF.

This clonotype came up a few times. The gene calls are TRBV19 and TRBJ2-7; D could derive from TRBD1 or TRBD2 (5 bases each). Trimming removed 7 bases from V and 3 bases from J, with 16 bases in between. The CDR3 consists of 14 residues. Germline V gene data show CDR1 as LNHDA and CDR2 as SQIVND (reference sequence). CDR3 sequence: CASTGTQARYEQYF. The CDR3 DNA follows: TGTGCCAGTACCGGGACCCAGGCGCGCTACGAGCAGTACTTC. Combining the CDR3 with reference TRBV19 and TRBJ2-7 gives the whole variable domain DGGITQSPKYLFRKEGQNVTLSCEQNLNHDAMYWYRQDPGQGLRLIYYSQIVNDFQKGDIAEGYSVSREKKESFPLTVTSAQKNPTAFYLCASTGTQARYEQYFGPGTRLTVT.

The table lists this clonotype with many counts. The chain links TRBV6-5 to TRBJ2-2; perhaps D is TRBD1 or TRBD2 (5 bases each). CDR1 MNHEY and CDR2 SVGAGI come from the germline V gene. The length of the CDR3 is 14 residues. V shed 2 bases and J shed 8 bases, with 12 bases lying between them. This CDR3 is CASSYGTDPGELFF. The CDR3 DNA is TGTGCCAGCAGTTACGGGACGGACCCGGGGGAGCTGTTTTTT.

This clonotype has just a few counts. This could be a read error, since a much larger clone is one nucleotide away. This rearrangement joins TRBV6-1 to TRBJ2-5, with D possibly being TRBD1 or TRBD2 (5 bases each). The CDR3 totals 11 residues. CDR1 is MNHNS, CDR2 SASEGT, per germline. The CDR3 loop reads CASSPGRESHF. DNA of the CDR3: TGTGCCAGCAGTCCTGGCAGGGAGTCGCACTTC.

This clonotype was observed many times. The CDR3 loop is CASGGLAGASYEQYF. CDR3 nucleotides: TGTGCCAGCGGAGGACTAGCGGGGGCCTCCTACGAGCAGTACTTC. The rearrangement joins TRBV6-1 to TRBJ2-7; 13 nucleotides line up with TRBD2. The trim removed 8 bases at V and 0 bases at J, leaving 4 bases unmatched. Per germline, CDR1 MNHNS and CDR2 SASEGT. The CDR3 covers 15 residues.

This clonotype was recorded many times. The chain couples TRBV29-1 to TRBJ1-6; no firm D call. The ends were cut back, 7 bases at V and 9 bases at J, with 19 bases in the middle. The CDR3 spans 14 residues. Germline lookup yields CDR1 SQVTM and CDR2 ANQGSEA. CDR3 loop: CSGETWARFSPLHF. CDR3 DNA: TGCAGCGGCGAAACTTGGGCCAGGTTTTCACCCCTCCACTTT.

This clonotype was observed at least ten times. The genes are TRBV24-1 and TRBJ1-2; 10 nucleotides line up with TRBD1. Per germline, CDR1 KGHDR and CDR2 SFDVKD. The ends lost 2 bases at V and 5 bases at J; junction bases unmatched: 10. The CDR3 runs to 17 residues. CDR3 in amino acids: CATSDSHDRGPLYGYTF. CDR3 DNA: TGTGCCACCAGTGATTCCCATGACAGGGGGCCTTTGTATGGCTACACCTTC.

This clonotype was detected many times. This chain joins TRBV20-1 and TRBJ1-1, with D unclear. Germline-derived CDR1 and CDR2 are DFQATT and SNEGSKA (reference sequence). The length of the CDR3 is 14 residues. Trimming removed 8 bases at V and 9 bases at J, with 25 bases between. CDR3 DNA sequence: TGCAGTTCTGCCCCCGGGGAGGACCGGAGGAAAGCTTTCTTT. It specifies CSSAPGEDRRKAFF.

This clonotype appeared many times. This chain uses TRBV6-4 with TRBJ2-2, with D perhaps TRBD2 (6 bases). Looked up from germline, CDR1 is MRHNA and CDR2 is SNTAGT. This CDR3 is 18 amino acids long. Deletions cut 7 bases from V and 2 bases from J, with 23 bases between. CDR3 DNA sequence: TGTGCCAGCACCACCGAGGAGGGCGGGCGAAAAAACACCGGGGAGCTGTTTTTT. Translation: CASTTEEGGRKNTGELFF.

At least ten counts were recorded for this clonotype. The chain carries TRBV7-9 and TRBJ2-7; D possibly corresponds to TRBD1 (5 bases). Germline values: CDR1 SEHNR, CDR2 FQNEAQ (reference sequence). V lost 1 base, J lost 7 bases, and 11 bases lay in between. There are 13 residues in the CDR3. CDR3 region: CASSLVGRGEQYF. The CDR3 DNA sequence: TGTGCCAGCAGCTTAGTCGGTAGGGGAGAGCAGTACTTC.

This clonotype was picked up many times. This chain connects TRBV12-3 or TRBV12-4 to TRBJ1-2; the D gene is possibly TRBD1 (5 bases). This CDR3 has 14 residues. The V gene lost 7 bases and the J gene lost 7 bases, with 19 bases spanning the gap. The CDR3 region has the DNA TGTGCCAGCACCCCCTTAGGACATCGAGTTGGCTACACCTTC. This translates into CASTPLGHRVGYTF.

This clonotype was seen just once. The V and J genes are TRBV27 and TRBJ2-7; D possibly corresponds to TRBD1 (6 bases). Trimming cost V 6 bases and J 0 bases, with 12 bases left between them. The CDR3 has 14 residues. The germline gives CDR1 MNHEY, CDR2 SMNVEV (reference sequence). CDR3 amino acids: CASRRDTLSYEQYF. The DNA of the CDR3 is TGTGCCAGCAGGAGGGACACCCTCTCCTACGAGCAGTACTTC.

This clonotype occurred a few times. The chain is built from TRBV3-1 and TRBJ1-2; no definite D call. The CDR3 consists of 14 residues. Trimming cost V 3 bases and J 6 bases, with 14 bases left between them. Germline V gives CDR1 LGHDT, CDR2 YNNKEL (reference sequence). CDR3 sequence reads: CASSHLDGSDGYTF. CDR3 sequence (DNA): TGTGCCAGCAGCCACTTGGACGGATCCGATGGCTACACCTTC.